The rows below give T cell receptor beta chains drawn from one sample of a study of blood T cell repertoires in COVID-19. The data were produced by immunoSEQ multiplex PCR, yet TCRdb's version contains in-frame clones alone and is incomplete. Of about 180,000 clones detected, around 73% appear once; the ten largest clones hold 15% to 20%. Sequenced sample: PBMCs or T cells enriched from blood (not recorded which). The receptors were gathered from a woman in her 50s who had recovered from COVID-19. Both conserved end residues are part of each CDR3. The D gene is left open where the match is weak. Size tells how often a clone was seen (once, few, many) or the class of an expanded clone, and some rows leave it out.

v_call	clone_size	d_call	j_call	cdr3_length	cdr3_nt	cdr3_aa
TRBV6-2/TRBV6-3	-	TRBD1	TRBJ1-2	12	TGTGCCAGCAGCCCGACAGGGGGTGGCTACACCTTC	CASSPTGGGYTF
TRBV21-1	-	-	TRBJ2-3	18	TGTGCCAGCAGCAAATCAGGTACGAGACTAGACTTCCCAGATACGCAGTATTTT	CASSKSGTRLDFPDTQYF
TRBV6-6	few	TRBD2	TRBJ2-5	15	TGTGCCAGCAGTGCTAGCGGGCCGCCCGGAGAGACCCAGTACTTC	CASSASGPPGETQYF
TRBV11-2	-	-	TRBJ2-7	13	TGTGCCAGCAGCCCAGGGTTTGGCTACGAGCAGTACTTC	CASSPGFGYEQYF
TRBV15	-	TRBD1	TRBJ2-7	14	TGTGCCACCAGTCGGGACAGGGGGCCGTACGAGCAGTACTTC	CATSRDRGPYEQYF
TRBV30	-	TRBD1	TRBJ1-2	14	TGTGCCTGGAGTACAGGACAGGGATCCTATGGCTACACCTTC	CAWSTGQGSYGYTF
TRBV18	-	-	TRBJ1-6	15	TGTGCCAGCTCCCGGGTTGAAGGTCTTCATTCGCCCCTCCACTTT	CASSRVEGLHSPLHF
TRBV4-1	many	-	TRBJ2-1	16	TGCGCCAGCAGCCAAGAACGAGCTACCCGGGGGAATGAGCAGTTCTTC	CASSQERATRGNEQFF
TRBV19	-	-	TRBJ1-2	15	TGTGCCAGTAGTATAGATCCGAACAGGGTCGGGGGCTACACCTTC	CASSIDPNRVGGYTF
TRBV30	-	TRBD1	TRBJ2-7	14	TGTGCCTGGAGTGCCGGGACAGGGGTCTACGAGCAGTACTTC	CAWSAGTGVYEQYF
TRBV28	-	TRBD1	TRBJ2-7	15	TGTGCCAGCAGCGGCGGGGACAGGGGGTCCTACGAGCAGTACTTC	CASSGGDRGSYEQYF
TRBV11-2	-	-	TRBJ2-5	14	TGTGCCAGCAGCTTAGATCTGTTCCAAGAGACCCAGTACTTC	CASSLDLFQETQYF
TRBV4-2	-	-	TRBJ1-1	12	TGTGCCAGCAGCCAAGTCCGGGATGAAGCTTTCTTT	CASSQVRDEAFF
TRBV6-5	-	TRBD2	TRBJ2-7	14	TGTGCCTCACTCCCTAGAGGGGAGGGAGGGGAGCAGTACTTC	CASLPRGEGGEQYF
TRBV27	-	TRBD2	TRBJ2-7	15	TGTGCCAGCACTGCGCTTTTAGCGGGAGCGACCGAGCAGTACTTC	CASTALLAGATEQYF
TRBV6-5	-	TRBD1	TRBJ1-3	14	TGTGCCGGATGGACAGGGGGCACTGGAAACACCATATATTTT	CAGWTGGTGNTIYF
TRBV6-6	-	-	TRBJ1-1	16	TGTGCCAGCAGACCACCGGGCCGGGTCGGGGGCACTGAAGCTTTCTTT	CASRPPGRVGGTEAFF
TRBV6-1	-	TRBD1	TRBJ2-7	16	TGTGCCAGCAGTGCTTCGGGACAGGGAAGGTCCTACGAGCAGTACTTC	CASSASGQGRSYEQYF